The rows below give T cell receptor beta chains drawn from one sample of a study of T cells after yellow fever vaccination. Each CDR3 protein gets one entry after TCRdb re-called the 5' RACE reads with MiXCR. The table has about 160,000 distinct CDR3 sequences, 6% to 7.5% seen once; the top ten hold more than 2.5%. The sequenced sample was CD4+ T cells sorted from PBMCs, obtained 5 days after the first yellow fever vaccination. These receptor sequences come from a man between 18 and 35 years old who received the YFV17D yellow fever vaccine. Both conserved end residues are part of each CDR3. D genes are given only for firm matches. The size field is filled for only some rows; it gives once, few, many or a size class.

cdr3_aa cdr3_nt v_call d_call j_call clone_size
CASSQTSEQFF TGTGCCAGCAGCCAGACTAGTGAGCAGTTCTTC TRBV7-2 NA TRBJ2-1 NA
CASSLAENYGYTF TGTGCCAGCAGTTTAGCGGAGAACTATGGCTACACCTTC TRBV12-3/TRBV12-4 NA TRBJ1-2 many
CASSYSKVGIYSNQPQHF TGTGCCAGCAGTTACTCGAAAGTCGGGATTTATAGCAATCAGCCCCAGCATTTT TRBV6-2/TRBV6-3 NA TRBJ1-5 few
CASSLEGSHTIYF TGTGCCAGCAGCTTAGAGGGGTCGCACACCATATATTTT TRBV7-9 NA TRBJ1-3 many
CASSLVAGSETQYF TGTGCCAGCAGCCTGGTAGCGGGAAGTGAGACCCAGTACTTC TRBV7-2 TRBD2 TRBJ2-5 many
CASSFLGARAKNIQYF TGTGCCAGCAGTTTTCTGGGGGCACGGGCCAAAAACATTCAGTACTTC TRBV27 NA TRBJ2-4 many
CSASGPRPETQYF TGCAGTGCAAGTGGGCCTAGGCCGGAGACCCAGTACTTC TRBV20-1 NA TRBJ2-5 NA
CSASGISNQPQHF TGCAGTGCCAGTGGGATATCCAATCAGCCCCAGCATTTT TRBV20-1 NA TRBJ1-5 NA
CASSYSSSGGSNTEAFF TGTGCCAGCAGTTACTCGAGCTCAGGGGGTAGCAACACTGAAGCTTTCTTT TRBV6-6 TRBD1 TRBJ1-1 many
CASSSTRGSGVSYEQYF TGCGCCAGCAGCTCGACCCGGGGTAGCGGGGTTTCCTACGAGCAGTACTTC TRBV5-1 TRBD2 TRBJ2-7 few
CASSLGLAGGYTDTQYF TGCGCCAGCAGCTTGGGACTGGCGGGGGGGTACACAGATACGCAGTATTTT TRBV5-1 TRBD2 TRBJ2-3 few
CASSSLSTAFNEKLFF TGTGCCAGCAGCTCGTTATCGACAGCCTTTAATGAAAAACTGTTTTTT TRBV7-2 NA TRBJ1-4 many
CASSLEAAGNTIYF TGCGCCAGCAGCTTGGAGGCAGCTGGAAACACCATATATTTT TRBV5-1 NA TRBJ1-3 many
CSARDPGGSNQPQHF TGCAGTGCTAGAGATCCGGGGGGAAGCAATCAGCCCCAGCATTTT TRBV20-1 NA TRBJ1-5 NA
CASSPGQGFGTNEKLFF TGTGCCAGCAGCCCGGGACAGGGGTTTGGAACTAATGAAAAACTGTTTTTT TRBV12-3/TRBV12-4 TRBD1 TRBJ1-4 many
CASRLAGGPYNEQFF TGTGCCAGCAGATTAGCGGGGGGGCCCTACAATGAGCAGTTCTTC TRBV25-1 TRBD2 TRBJ2-1 many
CASSHLGQNTDTQYF TGTGCCAGCAGCCACCTTGGACAGAACACAGATACGCAGTATTTT TRBV4-2 NA TRBJ2-3 NA
CASSLLSGQGVETQYF TGTGCCAGCAGCTTGTTGTCGGGACAGGGAGTTGAGACCCAGTACTTC TRBV5-6 TRBD1 TRBJ2-5 many
CASSAGLREADTQYF TGCGCCAGCAGCGCGGGACTACGGGAGGCAGATACGCAGTATTTT TRBV5-1 TRBD2 TRBJ2-3 many
CASSIEGDTEAFF TGTGCCAGTAGTATCGAGGGGGACACTGAAGCTTTCTTT TRBV19 NA TRBJ1-1 few
CASSDRGWGNQPQHF TGTGCCAGCAGCGACAGGGGTTGGGGTAATCAGCCCCAGCATTTT TRBV2 TRBD1 TRBJ1-5 few
CSASWGPVNTEAFF TGCAGTGCTTCTTGGGGACCAGTGAACACTGAAGCTTTCTTT TRBV20-1 NA TRBJ1-1 many
CASSPGLARTTQHF TGTGCCAGCAGCCCTGGGCTCGCCCGAACGACCCAGCATTTT TRBV4-2 NA TRBJ1-5 once
CASSFWGNTEAFF TGTGCCAGCAGCTTTTGGGGGAACACTGAAGCTTTCTTT TRBV7-9 NA TRBJ1-1 many
CASSLGSAGRETQYF TGTGCCAGCAGCTTAGGGTCAGCGGGGAGGGAGACCCAGTACTTC TRBV7-8 TRBD2 TRBJ2-5 many
CASSRQWSSEAFF TGTGCCAGCAGTAGACAGTGGTCTTCTGAAGCTTTCTTT TRBV6-5 NA TRBJ1-1 NA